This T cell receptor beta chain was sequenced in a study of glioma-infiltrating T cells after dendritic cell vaccination. Whole-study findings and limits: TCR clonality showed no direct relationship with survival.

As for this clone: The antigen remains undetermined.

The PCR used 60 V beta and 13 J beta primers. TCRdb's table, derived via immunoSEQ multiplex PCR, lists solely in-frame clones and lacks some. The top ten hold 15% to 19% of the sample, which has tens of thousands of clones, 65% to 90% seen once. J was trimmed by 14 bases and V by 0 bases; bases with no gene match: 19. CDR1 and CDR2 from the germline V gene are LGHNA and YSLEER. The CDR3 sequence is 18 residues long. This sequence was found in a human donor with glioblastoma. Sample: blood, taken before dendritic cell vaccination. The V and J genes are TRBV4-3 and TRBJ2-1; 10 bases are a match to TRBD2. The CDR3 here is CASSQDLRPGGSGGREFF. The CDR3 DNA is TGCGCCAGCAGCCAAGATTTACGACCCGGGGGTAGCGGGGGGCGGGAGTTCTTC.